The clone carrying this T cell receptor (beta chain) was recorded at least ten times. Its antigen is currently unknown. This sample is drawn from a study of T cells in Graves' hyperthyroidism and ophthalmopathy. As for the study in general: The blood sample was taken at first diagnosis, before treatment began. Study-wide results and caveats: Most clonotypes expanded in thyroid above 0.001 were likewise present in blood.

The study excluded patients with uncontrolled infection, other autoimmune disease, pregnancy or lactation. The diagnoses drew upon clinical symptoms, serum thyroxine and TRAb, thyroid ultrasound and orbital computed tomography. Germline V CDR1 and CDR2: MNHEY, SVGEGT. This CDR3 region has 14 residues. The trim removed 5 bases at V and 10 bases at J, leaving 6 bases unmatched. Regions amplified from RNA transcripts were the TCR beta CDR3 regions. RT-PCR in the first round (using the HTBI primer set) targeted the TCR CDR3. TCRdb used MiXCR to reprocess the multiplex PCR reads, holding one entry per CDR3 protein. The profile covers about 640,000 distinct CDR3 sequences, with about 15% appearing a single time and around an eighth taken by the ten largest.

The chain employs TRBV6-2 or TRBV6-3 and TRBJ2-1; 12 nucleotides agree with TRBD2. Sequencing was carried out using blood. The sequence came from a woman in her forties or fifties with Graves' ophthalmopathy. The CDR3 loop reads CASSQLAGGLEQFF. The CDR3 DNA follows: TGTGCCAGCAGTCAACTAGCGGGAGGACTGGAGCAGTTCTTC.